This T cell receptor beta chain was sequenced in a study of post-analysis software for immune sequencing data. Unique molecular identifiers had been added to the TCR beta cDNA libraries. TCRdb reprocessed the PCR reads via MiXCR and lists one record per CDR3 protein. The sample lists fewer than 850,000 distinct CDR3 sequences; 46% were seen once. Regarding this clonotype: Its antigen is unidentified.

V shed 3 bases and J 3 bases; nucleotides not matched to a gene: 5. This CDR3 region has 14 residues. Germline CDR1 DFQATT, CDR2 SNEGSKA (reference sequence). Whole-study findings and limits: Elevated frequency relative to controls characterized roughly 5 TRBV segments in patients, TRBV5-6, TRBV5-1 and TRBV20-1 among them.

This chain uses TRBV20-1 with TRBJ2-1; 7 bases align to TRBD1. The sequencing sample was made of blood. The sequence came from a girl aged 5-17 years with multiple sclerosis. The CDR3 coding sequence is TGCAGTGCTAGTGACAGGGTCCACTACAATGAGCAGTTCTTC. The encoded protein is CSASDRVHYNEQFF.